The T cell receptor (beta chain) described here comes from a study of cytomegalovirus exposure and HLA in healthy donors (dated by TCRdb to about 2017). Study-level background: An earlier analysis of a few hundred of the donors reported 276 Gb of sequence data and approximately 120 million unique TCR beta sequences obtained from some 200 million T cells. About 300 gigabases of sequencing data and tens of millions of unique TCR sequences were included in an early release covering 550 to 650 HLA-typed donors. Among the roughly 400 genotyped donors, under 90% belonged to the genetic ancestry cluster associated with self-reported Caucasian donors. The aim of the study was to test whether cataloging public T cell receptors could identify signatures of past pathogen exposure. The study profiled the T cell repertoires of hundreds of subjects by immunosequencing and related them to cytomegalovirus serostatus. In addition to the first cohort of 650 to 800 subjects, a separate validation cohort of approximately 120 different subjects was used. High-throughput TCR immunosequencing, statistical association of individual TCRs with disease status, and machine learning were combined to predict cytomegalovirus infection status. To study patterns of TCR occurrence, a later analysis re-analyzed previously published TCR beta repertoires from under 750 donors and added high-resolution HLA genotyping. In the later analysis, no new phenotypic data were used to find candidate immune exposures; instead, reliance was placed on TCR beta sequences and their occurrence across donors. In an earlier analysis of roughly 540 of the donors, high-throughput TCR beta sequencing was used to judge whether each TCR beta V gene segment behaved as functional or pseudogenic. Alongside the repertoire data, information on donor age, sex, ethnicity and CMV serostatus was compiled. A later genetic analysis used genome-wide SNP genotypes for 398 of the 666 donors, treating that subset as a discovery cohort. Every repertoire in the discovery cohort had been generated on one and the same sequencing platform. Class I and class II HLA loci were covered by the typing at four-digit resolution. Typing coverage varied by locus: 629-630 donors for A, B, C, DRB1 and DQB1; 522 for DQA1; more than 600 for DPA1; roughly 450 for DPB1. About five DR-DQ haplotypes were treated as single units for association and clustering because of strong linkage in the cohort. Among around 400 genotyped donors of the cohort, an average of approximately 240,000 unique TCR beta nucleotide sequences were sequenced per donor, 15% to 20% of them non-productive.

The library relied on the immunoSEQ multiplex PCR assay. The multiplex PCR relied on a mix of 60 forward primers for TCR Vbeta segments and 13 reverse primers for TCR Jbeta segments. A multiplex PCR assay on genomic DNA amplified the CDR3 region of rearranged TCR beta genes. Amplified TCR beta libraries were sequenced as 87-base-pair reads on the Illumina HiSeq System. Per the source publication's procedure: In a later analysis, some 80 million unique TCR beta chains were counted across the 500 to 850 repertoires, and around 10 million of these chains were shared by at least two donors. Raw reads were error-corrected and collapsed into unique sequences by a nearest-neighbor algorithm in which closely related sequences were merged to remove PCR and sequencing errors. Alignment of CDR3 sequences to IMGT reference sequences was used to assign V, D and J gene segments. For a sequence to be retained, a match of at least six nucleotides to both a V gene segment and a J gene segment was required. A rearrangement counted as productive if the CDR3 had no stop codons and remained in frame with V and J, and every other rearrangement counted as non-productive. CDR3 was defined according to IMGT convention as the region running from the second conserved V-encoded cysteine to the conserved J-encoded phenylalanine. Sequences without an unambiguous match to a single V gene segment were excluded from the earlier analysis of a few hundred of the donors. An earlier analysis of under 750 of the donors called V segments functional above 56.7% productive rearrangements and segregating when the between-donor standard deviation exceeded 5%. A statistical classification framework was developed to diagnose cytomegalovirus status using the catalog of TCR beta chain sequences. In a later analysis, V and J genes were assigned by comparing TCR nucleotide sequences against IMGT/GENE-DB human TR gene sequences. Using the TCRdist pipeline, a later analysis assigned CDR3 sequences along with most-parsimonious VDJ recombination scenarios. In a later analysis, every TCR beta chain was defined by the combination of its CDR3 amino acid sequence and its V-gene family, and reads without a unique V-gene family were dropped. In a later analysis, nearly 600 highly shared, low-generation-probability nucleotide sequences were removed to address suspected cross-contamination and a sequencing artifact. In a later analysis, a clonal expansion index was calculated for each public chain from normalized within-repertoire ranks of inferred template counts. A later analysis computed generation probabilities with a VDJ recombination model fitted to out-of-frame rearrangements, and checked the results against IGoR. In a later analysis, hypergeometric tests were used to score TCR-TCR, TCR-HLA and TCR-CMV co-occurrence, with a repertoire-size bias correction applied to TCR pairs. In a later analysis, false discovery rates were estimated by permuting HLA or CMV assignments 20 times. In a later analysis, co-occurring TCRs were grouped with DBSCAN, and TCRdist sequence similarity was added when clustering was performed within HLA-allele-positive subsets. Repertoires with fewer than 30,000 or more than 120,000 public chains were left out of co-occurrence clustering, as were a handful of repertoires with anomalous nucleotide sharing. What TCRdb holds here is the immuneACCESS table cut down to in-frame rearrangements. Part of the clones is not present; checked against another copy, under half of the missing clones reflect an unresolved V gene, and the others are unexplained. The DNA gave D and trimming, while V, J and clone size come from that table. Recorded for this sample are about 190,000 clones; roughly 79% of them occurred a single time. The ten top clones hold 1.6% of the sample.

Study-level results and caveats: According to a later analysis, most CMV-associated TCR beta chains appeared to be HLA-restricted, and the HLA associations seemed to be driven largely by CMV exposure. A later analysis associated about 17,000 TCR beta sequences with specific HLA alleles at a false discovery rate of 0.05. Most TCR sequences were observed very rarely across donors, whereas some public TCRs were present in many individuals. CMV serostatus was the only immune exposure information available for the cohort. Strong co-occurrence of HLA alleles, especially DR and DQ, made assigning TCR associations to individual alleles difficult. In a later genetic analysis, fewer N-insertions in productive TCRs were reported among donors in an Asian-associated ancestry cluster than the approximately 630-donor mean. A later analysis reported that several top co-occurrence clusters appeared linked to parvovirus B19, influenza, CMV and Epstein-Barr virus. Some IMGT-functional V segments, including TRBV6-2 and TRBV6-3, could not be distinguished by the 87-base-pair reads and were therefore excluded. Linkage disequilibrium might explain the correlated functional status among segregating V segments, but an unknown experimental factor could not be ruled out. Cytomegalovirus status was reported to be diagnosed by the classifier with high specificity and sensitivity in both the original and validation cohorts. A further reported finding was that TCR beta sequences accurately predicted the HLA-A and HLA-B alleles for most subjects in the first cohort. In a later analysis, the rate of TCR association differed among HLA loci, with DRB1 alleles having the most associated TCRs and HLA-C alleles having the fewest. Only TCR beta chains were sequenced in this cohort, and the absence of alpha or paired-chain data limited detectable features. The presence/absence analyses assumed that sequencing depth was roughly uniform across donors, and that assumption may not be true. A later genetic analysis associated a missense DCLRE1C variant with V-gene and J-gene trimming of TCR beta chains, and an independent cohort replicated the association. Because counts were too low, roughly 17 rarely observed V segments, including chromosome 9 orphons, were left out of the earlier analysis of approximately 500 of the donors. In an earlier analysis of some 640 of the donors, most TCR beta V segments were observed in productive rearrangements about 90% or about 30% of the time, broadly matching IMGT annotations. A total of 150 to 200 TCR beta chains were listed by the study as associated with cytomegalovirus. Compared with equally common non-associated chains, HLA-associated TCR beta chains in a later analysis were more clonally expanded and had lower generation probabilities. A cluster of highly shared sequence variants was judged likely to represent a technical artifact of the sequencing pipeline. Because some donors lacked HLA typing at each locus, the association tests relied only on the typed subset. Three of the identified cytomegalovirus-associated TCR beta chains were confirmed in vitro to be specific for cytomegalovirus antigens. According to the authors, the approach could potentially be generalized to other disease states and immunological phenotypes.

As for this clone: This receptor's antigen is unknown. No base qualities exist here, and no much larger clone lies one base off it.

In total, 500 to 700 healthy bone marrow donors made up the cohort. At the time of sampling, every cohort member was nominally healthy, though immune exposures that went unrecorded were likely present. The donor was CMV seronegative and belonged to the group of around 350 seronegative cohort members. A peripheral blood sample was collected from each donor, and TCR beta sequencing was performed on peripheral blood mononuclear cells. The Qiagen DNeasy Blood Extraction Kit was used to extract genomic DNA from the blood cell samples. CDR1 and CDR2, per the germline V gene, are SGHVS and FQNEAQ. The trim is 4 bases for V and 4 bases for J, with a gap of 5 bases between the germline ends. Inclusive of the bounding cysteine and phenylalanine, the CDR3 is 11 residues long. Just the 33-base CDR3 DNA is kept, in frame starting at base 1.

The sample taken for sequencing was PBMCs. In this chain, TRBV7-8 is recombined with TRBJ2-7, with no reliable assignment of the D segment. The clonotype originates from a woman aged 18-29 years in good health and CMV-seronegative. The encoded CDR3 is CASSWAYEQYF. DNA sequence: TGTGCCAGCAGCTGGGCTTACGAGCAGTACTTC.